Following are 21 T cell receptor beta chains from one sample sequenced in a study of CD8+CD57+ T cells in acquired aplastic anemia. The TCR beta profiling, which covered VDJ combination and CDR3 sequence, was carried out using genomic DNA as the template. TCRdb re-called the reads through MiXCR, storing one row per CDR3 protein. In the table there are around 430,000 distinct CDR3 sequences, approximately 33% of which are singletons. It was patients with CD8+CD57+ cell expansion by flow cytometry who were chosen for sequencing. The specimen sequenced was sorted CD4+, CD8+, or CD8+CD57+ T cells (not recorded which) from PBMCs. These receptors were collected from a human donor with aplastic anemia.

This clonotype was detected only a few times. V usage is TRBV2 and J usage is TRBJ2-2; TRBD2 matches at 9 bases. CDR3 length: 15 residues. Germline V gene sequence: CDR1 SNHLY, CDR2 FYNNEI. V trimming: 8 bases; J trimming: 4 bases; junction bases outside the gene matches: 8. This chain's CDR3 is CASLLREGPTGELFF. The CDR3 nucleotides are TGTGCCAGCCTATTGCGGGAGGGCCCCACCGGGGAGCTGTTTTTT.

The chain recombines TRBV7-8 with TRBJ2-3; unclear D gene. The ends were cut back, 5 bases at V and 2 bases at J, with 8 bases in the middle. The CDR3 has 13 amino acids. CDR1 SGHVS and CDR2 FQNEAQ come from the germline V gene. The CDR3 coding sequence is TGTGCCAGCAGCCTCGACGCCACAGATACGCAGTATTTT. Encoded protein: CASSLDATDTQYF.

This clonotype was observed once. At one boundary the junction diverges from the germline segment, which might be a read error. The CDR3 DNA reads as TGTGTCAGCAGACCAGGGACAGGGGGCCTTTCACCCCTCCACTTT. It is translated as CVSRPGTGGLSPLHF. The V gene is TRBV2, the J gene TRBJ1-6, with 12 bases lining up with TRBD1. The germline V gene encodes CDR1 SNHLY and CDR2 FYNNEI. CDR3 length: 15 residues. Full variable domain (rest looked up from reference TRBV2 and TRBJ1-6): EPEVTQTPSHQVTQMGQEVILRCVPISNHLYFYWYRQILGQKVEFLVSFYNNEISEKSEIFDDQFSVERPDGSNFTLKIRSTKLEDSAMYFCVSRPGTGGLSPLHFGNGTRLTVT.

In its sample, this clonotype was seen many times. The V call is TRBV14, the J call TRBJ1-6, with TRBD1 matching over 7 bases. The CDR3 loop spans 16 amino acids. Germline-derived CDR1 and CDR2 are SGHDN and FVKESK. Trimming at V came to 1 base and at J to 6 bases, leaving 6 bases not matched to a gene. CDR3 nucleotides: TGTGCCAGCAGCCAAGTCGGCAGGGGGGTTAATTCACCCCTCCACTTT. It is translated as CASSQVGRGVNSPLHF.

Concerning this clonotype itself: Germline and junction disagree at one end, which may indicate a read error. This chain links TRBV25-1 with TRBJ1-2, with 11 bases matching TRBD1. The germline V gene has CDR1 MGHDK and CDR2 SYGVNS. This CDR3 is built from 13 residues. This chain's CDR3 is CASSEYGTGGRRF. The DNA for the CDR3 is TGTGCCAGCAGTGAATATGGGACAGGGGGTCGAAGGTTC.

The rearrangement uses TRBV2 and TRBJ1-6, with D possibly being TRBD1 (6 bases). V was cut by 7 bases and J by 11 bases, with 12 bases left in between. The germline V gene has CDR1 SNHLY and CDR2 FYNNEI. This CDR3 comprises 12 residues. The CDR3 is CASIGQRPPLHF. For the CDR3, the DNA is TGTGCCAGCATCGGACAGCGTCCACCCCTCCACTTT.

This clonotype was seen ten or more times. The V and J genes are TRBV7-2 and TRBJ2-7; perhaps D is TRBD1 or TRBD2 (6 bases each). Germline V gene data show CDR1 as SGHTA and CDR2 as FQGNSA. CDR3 length equals 15 residues. V dropped 5 bases and J dropped 5 bases, with 19 bases sitting between them. Here the CDR3 DNA reads TGTGCCAGCAGCCCTCGTGTGGGGGGCCGAAACGAGCAGTACTTC. It translates to CASSPRVGGRNEQYF.

This clonotype was seen only a few times. This chain uses TRBV5-1 with TRBJ1-4, with D possibly TRBD1 on 5 matching bases. This CDR3 has 14 residues. Germline V lookup: CDR1 SGHRS, CDR2 YFSETQ. The V end was cut by 0 bases, the J end by 7 bases, with 10 bases between. This CDR3 is CASSLDAGTEKLFF. CDR3 sequence (DNA): TGCGCCAGCAGCTTGGATGCAGGGACTGAAAAACTGTTTTTT.

The J gene is TRBJ1-2, the V gene TRBV2; D is unresolved. Trimming cost V 3 bases and J 12 bases, with 14 bases left between them. The CDR3 extends over 12 amino acids. Germline V gives CDR1 SNHLY, CDR2 FYNNEI. The CDR3, as DNA: TGTGCCAGCAGTGACGGCAGCTCTGGAAACACCTTC. Its protein product is CASSDGSSGNTF.

The CDR3 spells CASSFLFF. The CDR3 DNA sequence: TGTGCCAGCAGCTTTCTGTTTTTT. The rearrangement links TRBV7-2 to TRBJ1-4; D unresolved. This CDR3 is built from 8 residues. From germline, CDR1 is SGHTA and CDR2 FQGNSA. V was cut by 3 bases and J by 14 bases, with 1 base left in between.

This clonotype has at least ten counts. The chain is built from TRBV7-9 and TRBJ1-2, with D perhaps TRBD1 (5 bases). Germline CDR1 reads SEHNR; CDR2 reads FQNEAQ (reference sequence). The CDR3 contains 14 residues. V shed 0 bases and J shed 3 bases, with 8 bases lying between them. CDR3 amino acids: CASSLALGDYGYTF. For the CDR3, the DNA is TGTGCCAGCAGCTTAGCGCTAGGGGACTATGGCTACACCTTC. The entire variable domain, with the rest obtained from reference TRBV7-9 and TRBJ1-2, is as follows: DTGVSQNPRHKITKRGQNVTFRCDPISEHNRLYWYRQTLGQGPEFLTYFQNEAQLEKSRLLSDRFSAERPKGSFSTLEIQRTEQGDSAMYLCASSLALGDYGYTFGSGTRLTVV.

This clonotype was seen many times. The V call is TRBV7-9, the J call TRBJ2-1, with TRBD2 as a possible D gene (6 bases). The germline V and J ends were trimmed by 2 bases and 16 bases, with 21 bases remaining between them. Germline V gene sequence: CDR1 SEHNR, CDR2 FQNEAQ (reference sequence). There are 14 residues in the CDR3. The DNA for the CDR3 is TGTGCCAGCAGCTTATATAAAACGGGAGAGGAGAAATTCTTC. Translated: CASSLYKTGEEKFF.

In the case of this clonotype: Since a much larger clone is just one base distant, this may be a read error. The chain has TRBV11-1 and TRBJ2-5, with 7 bases lining up with TRBD1. V lost 5 bases, J lost 3 bases, and 9 bases stayed unmatched. The germline V gene encodes CDR1 SGHAT and CDR2 FQDESV (reference sequence). The CDR3 runs 15 residues. The CDR3 nucleotides are TGTGCCAGCAGCGAGCTCGGGACAGTTAAAGAGACCCAGTACTTC. Protein: CASSELGTVKETQYF.

This clonotype was counted between two and nine times. The J gene is TRBJ2-5, the V gene TRBV12-3 or TRBV12-4, with D possibly matching TRBD2 (6 bases). The germline V and J ends were trimmed by 2 bases and 4 bases, with 23 bases remaining between them. The length of the CDR3 is 18 residues. In nucleotides, the CDR3 is TGTGCCAGCAGTTTAATAATACGGGGCGGGAAAGGTGTAGAGACCCAGTACTTC. Protein product: CASSLIIRGGKGVETQYF.

This rearrangement joins TRBV30 to TRBJ2-7; 10 bases agree with TRBD1. The CDR3 extends over 15 amino acids. With 3 bases clipped from V and 3 bases from J, the junction kept 8 bases outside the gene matches. CDR1 and CDR2 from the germline V gene are GTSNPN and SVGIG (reference sequence). CDR3 residues: CAWSERDRGIYEQYF. The CDR3 DNA sequence: TGTGCCTGGAGCGAACGGGACAGGGGAATCTACGAGCAGTACTTC.

The chain has TRBV11-2 and TRBJ2-5, with a weak D call TRBD1 (6 bases). Looked up from germline, CDR1 is SGHAT and CDR2 is FQNNGV. Deletions cut 4 bases from V and 9 bases from J, with 18 bases between. The CDR3 spans 14 residues. CDR3 coding DNA: TGTGCCAGCAGCTCCGAACAGGGTGATGAGGCCCAGTACTTC. As protein: CASSSEQGDEAQYF.

The chain uses TRBV5-1 and TRBJ2-5, with D maybe TRBD2 (5 bases). Germline-derived CDR1 and CDR2 are SGHRS and YFSETQ. V was shortened by 4 bases and J by 5 bases, with 15 bases between the two germline ends. CDR3 length: 14 residues. The CDR3 DNA reads as TGCGCCAGCAGCCTCGATACTAGTGCGGAGACCCAGTACTTC. Amino acid sequence: CASSLDTSAETQYF.

The V and J genes are TRBV2 and TRBJ2-5; D might be TRBD2 (5 bases). V was cut by 5 bases and J by 9 bases, with 19 bases left in between. The germline V gene encodes CDR1 SNHLY and CDR2 FYNNEI. There are 14 residues in the CDR3. CDR3 region: CASSLGSSNQPQYF. As DNA, the CDR3 is TGTGCCAGCAGTCTCGGATCTAGCAATCAGCCCCAGTACTTC.

This clonotype was recorded many times. V is TRBV19 and J is TRBJ1-1; D is unclear. The CDR3 has 13 residues. Looked up from germline, CDR1 is LNHDA and CDR2 is SQIVND (reference sequence). Trimming removed 11 bases at V and 0 bases at J, with 13 bases between. The CDR3 sequence: CACGEGMNTEAFF. CDR3 coding DNA: TGTGCCTGCGGTGAAGGAATGAACACTGAAGCTTTCTTT.

This clonotype is a singleton in its sample. The chain recombines TRBV25-1 with TRBJ2-7; 7 bases map to TRBD2. Germline CDR1 and CDR2: MGHDK and SYGVNS. J lost 4 bases, V lost 4 bases, and 10 bases had no gene match. The CDR3 contains 15 residues. The DNA for the CDR3 is TGTGCCAGCAGTGCCCTCGGGGAGGGCGGATACGAGCAGTACTTC. It yields the protein CASSALGEGGYEQYF.

This sequence joins TRBV2 and TRBJ1-6; D unclear. The CDR3 is made up of 15 amino acids. The ends were cut back, 5 bases at V and 3 bases at J, with 11 bases in the middle. Looked up from germline, CDR1 is SNHLY and CDR2 is FYNNEI. CDR3 loop: CASSPSALYNSPLHF. CDR3 coding DNA: TGTGCCAGCAGTCCCTCGGCTCTCTATAATTCACCCCTCCACTTT.